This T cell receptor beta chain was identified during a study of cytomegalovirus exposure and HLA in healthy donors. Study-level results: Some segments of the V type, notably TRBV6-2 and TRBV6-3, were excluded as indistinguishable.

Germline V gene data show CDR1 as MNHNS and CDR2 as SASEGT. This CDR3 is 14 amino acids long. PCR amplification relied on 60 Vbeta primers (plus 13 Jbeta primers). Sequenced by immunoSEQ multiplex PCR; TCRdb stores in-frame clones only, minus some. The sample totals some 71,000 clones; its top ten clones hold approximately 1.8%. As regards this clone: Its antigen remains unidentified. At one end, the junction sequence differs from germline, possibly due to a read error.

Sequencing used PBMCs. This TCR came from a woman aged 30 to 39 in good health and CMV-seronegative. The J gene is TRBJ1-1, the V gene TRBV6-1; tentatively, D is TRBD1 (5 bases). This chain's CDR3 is CASSVGGLKTEAFF. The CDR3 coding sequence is TGTGCCAGCAGTGTCGGGGGGTTGAAGACTGAAGCTTTCTTT.